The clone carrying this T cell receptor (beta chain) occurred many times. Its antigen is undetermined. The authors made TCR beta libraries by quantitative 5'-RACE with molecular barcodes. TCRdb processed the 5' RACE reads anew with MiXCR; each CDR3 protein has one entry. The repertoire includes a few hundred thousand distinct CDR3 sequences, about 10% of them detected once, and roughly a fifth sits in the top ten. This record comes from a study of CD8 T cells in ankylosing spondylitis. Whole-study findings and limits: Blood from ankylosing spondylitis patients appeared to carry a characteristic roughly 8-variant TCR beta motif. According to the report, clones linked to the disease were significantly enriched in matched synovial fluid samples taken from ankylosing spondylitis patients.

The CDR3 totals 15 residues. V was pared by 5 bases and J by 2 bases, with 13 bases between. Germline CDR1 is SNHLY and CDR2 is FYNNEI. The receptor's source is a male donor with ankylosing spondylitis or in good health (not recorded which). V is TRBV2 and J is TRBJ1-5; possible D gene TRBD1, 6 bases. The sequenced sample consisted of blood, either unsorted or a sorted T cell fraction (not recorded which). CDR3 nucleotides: TGTGCCAGCAGTCTACAGGGTAGCGGCAATCAGCCCCAGCATTTT. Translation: CASSLQGSGNQPQHF. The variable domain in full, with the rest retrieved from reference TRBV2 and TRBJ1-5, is EPEVTQTPSHQVTQMGQEVILRCVPISNHLYFYWYRQILGQKVEFLVSFYNNEISEKSEIFDDQFSVERPDGSNFTLKIRSTKLEDSAMYFCASSLQGSGNQPQHFGDGTRLSIL.